Listed below are T cell receptor beta chains from one sample, sequenced in a study of cytomegalovirus exposure and HLA in healthy donors. Here immunoSEQ multiplex PCR was the method, and the copy in TCRdb shows in-frame clones only, minus some. Of approximately 65,000 clones listed, roughly 95% are singletons. The material sequenced was PBMCs. These receptors originate from a woman aged 18 to 35 in good health and CMV-seropositive. Both conserved end residues are part of each CDR3. The D gene is left open where the match is weak. Clone size is given for some rows only: seen once, a few or many times, or a class if the clone is expanded.

j_gene: TRBJ2-7
abundance: NA
d_gene: TRBD2
v_gene: TRBV7-6
CDR3nt: TGTGCCAGCAGCTTGACTAGCGGGACTACCATGCCCTACGAGCAGTACTTC
CDR3aa: CASSLTSGTTMPYEQYF

j_gene: TRBJ1-5
abundance: NA
d_gene: TRBD1
v_gene: TRBV19
CDR3nt: TGTGCCAGTAGTCCTTTGGGTACGACAGGGGTTAGCAATCAGCCCCAGCATTTT
CDR3aa: CASSPLGTTGVSNQPQHF

j_gene: TRBJ2-3
abundance: NA
d_gene: NA
v_gene: TRBV4-1
CDR3nt: TGCGCCAGCAGCCAAGTGATTAGTGGCACAGATACGCAGTATTTT
CDR3aa: CASSQVISGTDTQYF

j_gene: TRBJ2-5
abundance: NA
d_gene: NA
v_gene: TRBV11-2
CDR3nt: TGTGCCAGCAGCTCCTCCGGAGATGGTACCCAGTACTTC
CDR3aa: CASSSSGDGTQYF

j_gene: TRBJ2-1
abundance: NA
d_gene: NA
v_gene: TRBV30
CDR3nt: TGTGCCTGGAGTGTAGGGGCCCGCTCCTACAATGAGCAGTTCTTC
CDR3aa: CAWSVGARSYNEQFF

j_gene: TRBJ2-2
abundance: NA
d_gene: TRBD1
v_gene: TRBV19
CDR3nt: TGTGCCAGTAGTGCGAGGGACAGCTCCGAACGGGAGCTGTTTTTT
CDR3aa: CASSARDSSERELFF

j_gene: TRBJ2-1
abundance: NA
d_gene: TRBD2
v_gene: TRBV5-1
CDR3nt: TGCGCCAGCAGGTCGGGACTAGCGTTACCAAGCTCCTACAATGAGCAGTTCTTC
CDR3aa: CASRSGLALPSSYNEQFF

j_gene: TRBJ1-1
abundance: NA
d_gene: NA
v_gene: TRBV28
CDR3nt: TGTGCCAGCAGTTTGATTGTGGGCAGGTCGGCCACTGAAGCTTTCTTT
CDR3aa: CASSLIVGRSATEAFF

j_gene: TRBJ2-7
abundance: NA
d_gene: NA
v_gene: TRBV30
CDR3nt: TGTGCCTGGAGTGTACGGAGCTACGAGCAGTACTTC
CDR3aa: CAWSVRSYEQYF

j_gene: TRBJ2-7
abundance: NA
d_gene: TRBD1
v_gene: TRBV6-6
CDR3nt: TGTGCCGGGGGACAGGGGGCATACGAGCAGTACTTC
CDR3aa: CAGGQGAYEQYF

j_gene: TRBJ2-7
abundance: NA
d_gene: NA
v_gene: TRBV2
CDR3nt: TGTGCCAGCACTTTTTATGTCTGGAGCGAGCAGTACTTC
CDR3aa: CASTFYVWSEQYF

j_gene: TRBJ2-7
abundance: NA
d_gene: NA
v_gene: TRBV28
CDR3nt: TGTGCCAGCAGACCCTTCCCGGACAACTCCTACGAGCAGTACTTC
CDR3aa: CASRPFPDNSYEQYF

j_gene: TRBJ2-1
abundance: once
d_gene: NA
v_gene: TRBV27
CDR3nt: TGTGCCAGCAGTTTACTCGGGTTGAAGGAGCAGTTCTTC
CDR3aa: CASSLLGLKEQFF

j_gene: TRBJ1-2
abundance: NA
d_gene: NA
v_gene: TRBV19
CDR3nt: TGTGCCAGCACCAGGGGTAACTATGGCTACACCTTC
CDR3aa: CASTRGNYGYTF

j_gene: TRBJ2-2
abundance: NA
d_gene: TRBD2
v_gene: TRBV28
CDR3nt: TGTGCCAGCTACCCCCAGCGGGAGAACACCGGGGAGCTGTTTTTT
CDR3aa: CASYPQRENTGELFF

j_gene: TRBJ2-5
abundance: NA
d_gene: TRBD2
v_gene: TRBV18
CDR3nt: TGTGCCAGCTCACCCCCGAGGACTAGTTTGTTCCGAGAGACCCAGTACTTC
CDR3aa: CASSPPRTSLFRETQYF

j_gene: TRBJ2-5
abundance: NA
d_gene: TRBD2
v_gene: TRBV5-6
CDR3nt: TGTGCCAGCAGCTTGGGACTAGCGGGAGAGACCCAGTACTTC
CDR3aa: CASSLGLAGETQYF

j_gene: TRBJ2-6
abundance: NA
d_gene: NA
v_gene: TRBV28
CDR3nt: TGTGCCAGCAGCCTGAGCGGCTCTGGGGCCAACGTCCTGACTTTC
CDR3aa: CASSLSGSGANVLTF

j_gene: TRBJ2-3
abundance: once
d_gene: TRBD2
v_gene: TRBV7-9
CDR3nt: TGTGCCAGCAGTTCGGGACTAGCGGGGAATACGCAGTATTTT
CDR3aa: CASSSGLAGNTQYF

j_gene: TRBJ2-5
abundance: NA
d_gene: NA
v_gene: TRBV30
CDR3nt: TGTGCCTGGAGTGTAGTCGCCGGGGAAGAGACCCAGTACTTC
CDR3aa: CAWSVVAGEETQYF

j_gene: TRBJ2-3
abundance: NA
d_gene: TRBD2
v_gene: TRBV27
CDR3nt: TGTGCCAGCAGTCCGGGACTAGCGGGGCGCACAGATACGCAGTATTTT
CDR3aa: CASSPGLAGRTDTQYF

j_gene: TRBJ2-1
abundance: NA
d_gene: TRBD2
v_gene: TRBV2
CDR3nt: TGTGCCAGCAGGTCCGGCCTAGCGGGAGCCACGGGGGCGGGTGAGCAGTTCTTC
CDR3aa: CASRSGLAGATGAGEQFF

j_gene: TRBJ2-5
abundance: NA
d_gene: NA
v_gene: TRBV5-8
CDR3nt: TGTGCCAGTCGCGCGGAGGGGACGGAGACCCAGTACTTC
CDR3aa: CASRAEGTETQYF

j_gene: TRBJ1-1
abundance: NA
d_gene: NA
v_gene: TRBV5-1
CDR3nt: TGCGCCAGCAGCTTCGAAGGGGCCACTGAAGCTTTCTTT
CDR3aa: CASSFEGATEAFF